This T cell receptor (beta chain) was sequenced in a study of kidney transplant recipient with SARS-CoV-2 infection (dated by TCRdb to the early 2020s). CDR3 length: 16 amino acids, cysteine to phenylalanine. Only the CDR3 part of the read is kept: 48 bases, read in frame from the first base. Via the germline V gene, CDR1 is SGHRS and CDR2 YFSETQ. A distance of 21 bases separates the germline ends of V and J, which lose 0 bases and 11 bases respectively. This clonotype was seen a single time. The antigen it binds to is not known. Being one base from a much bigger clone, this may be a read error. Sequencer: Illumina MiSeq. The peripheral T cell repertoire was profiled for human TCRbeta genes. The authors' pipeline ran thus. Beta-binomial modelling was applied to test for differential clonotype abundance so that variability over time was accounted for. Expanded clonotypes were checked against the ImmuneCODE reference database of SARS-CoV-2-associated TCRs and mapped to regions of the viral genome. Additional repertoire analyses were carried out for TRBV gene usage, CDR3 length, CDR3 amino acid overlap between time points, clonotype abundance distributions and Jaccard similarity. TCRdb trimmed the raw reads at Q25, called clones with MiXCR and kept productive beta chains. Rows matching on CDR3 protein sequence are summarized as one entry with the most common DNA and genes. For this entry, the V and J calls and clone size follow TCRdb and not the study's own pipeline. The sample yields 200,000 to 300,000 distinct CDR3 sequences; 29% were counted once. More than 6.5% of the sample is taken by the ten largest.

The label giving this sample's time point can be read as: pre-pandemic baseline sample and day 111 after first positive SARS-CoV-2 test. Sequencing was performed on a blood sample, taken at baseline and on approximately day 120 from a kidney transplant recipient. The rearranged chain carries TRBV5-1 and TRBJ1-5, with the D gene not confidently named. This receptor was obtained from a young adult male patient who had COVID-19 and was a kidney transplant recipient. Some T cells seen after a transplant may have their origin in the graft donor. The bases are TGCGCCAGCAGCTTGGGTGGGGTAAACGGAGTTTGGTCCCAGCATTTT. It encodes CASSLGGVNGVWSQHF.